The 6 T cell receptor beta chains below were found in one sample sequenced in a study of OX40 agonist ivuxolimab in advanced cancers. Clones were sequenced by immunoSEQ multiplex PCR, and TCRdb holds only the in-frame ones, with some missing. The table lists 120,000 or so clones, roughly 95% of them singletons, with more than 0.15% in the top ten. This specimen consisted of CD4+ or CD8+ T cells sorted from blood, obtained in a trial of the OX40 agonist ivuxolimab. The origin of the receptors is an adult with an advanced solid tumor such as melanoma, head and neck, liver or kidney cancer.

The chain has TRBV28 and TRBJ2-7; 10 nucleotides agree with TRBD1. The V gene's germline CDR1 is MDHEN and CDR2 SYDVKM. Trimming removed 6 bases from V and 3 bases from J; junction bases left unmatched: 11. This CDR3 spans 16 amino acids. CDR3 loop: CASRSPAGQGIYEQYF. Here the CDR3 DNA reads TGTGCCAGCAGGTCCCCTGCGGGACAGGGGATCTACGAGCAGTACTTC.

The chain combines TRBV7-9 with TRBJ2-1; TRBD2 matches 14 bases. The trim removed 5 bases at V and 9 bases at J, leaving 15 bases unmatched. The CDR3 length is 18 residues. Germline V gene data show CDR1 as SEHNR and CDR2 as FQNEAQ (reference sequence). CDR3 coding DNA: TGTGCCAGCAGCCCTCGACTAGCGGGAGGGCCGAAAGGGACTGAGCAGTTCTTC. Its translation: CASSPRLAGGPKGTEQFF.

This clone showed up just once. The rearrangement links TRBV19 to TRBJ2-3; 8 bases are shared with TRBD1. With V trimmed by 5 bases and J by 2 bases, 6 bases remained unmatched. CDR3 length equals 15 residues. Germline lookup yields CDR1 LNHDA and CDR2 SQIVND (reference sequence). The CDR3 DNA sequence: TGTGCCAGTAGTTTAAGACAGGGGTCCACAGATACGCAGTATTTT. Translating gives CASSLRQGSTDTQYF.

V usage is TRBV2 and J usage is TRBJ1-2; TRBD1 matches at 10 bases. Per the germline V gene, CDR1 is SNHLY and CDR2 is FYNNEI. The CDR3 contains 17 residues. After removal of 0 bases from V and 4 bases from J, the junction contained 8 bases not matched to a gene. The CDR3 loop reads CASSEAMTTGGGYGYTF. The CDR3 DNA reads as TGTGCCAGCAGTGAAGCTATGACGACAGGGGGCGGCTATGGCTACACCTTC.

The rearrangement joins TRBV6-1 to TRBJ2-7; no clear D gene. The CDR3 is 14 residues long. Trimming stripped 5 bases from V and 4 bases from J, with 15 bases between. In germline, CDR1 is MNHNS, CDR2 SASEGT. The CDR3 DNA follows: TGTGCCAGCAGTTCCACGGGCCTCATTTACGAGCAGTACTTC. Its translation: CASSSTGLIYEQYF.

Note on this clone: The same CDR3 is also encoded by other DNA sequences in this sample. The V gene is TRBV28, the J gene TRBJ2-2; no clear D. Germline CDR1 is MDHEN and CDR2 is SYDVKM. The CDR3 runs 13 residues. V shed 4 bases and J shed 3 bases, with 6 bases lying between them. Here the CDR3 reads CASSSGYTGELFF. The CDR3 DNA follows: TGTGCCAGCAGTTCAGGTTACACCGGGGAGCTGTTTTTT.